The clone carrying this TCR beta chain was seen a few times. Its antigen is unidentified. RNA transcripts were the template for amplifying TCR beta CDR3 regions. First-round RT-PCR with HTBI primers amplified the TCR CDR3 region. TCRdb recomputed calls from the multiplex PCR reads with MiXCR, one row per CDR3 protein. The data show approximately 630,000 distinct CDR3 sequences, with roughly 16% seen just once and 3% to 4.5% held by the top ten. This entry is derived from a study of T cells in Graves' hyperthyroidism and ophthalmopathy. Among the patients, aged 18 to 65, hyperthyroidism was newly diagnosed and had lasted under 2 months. General study points: In validation, the model predicted ophthalmopathy. These predictions came a median about 6 months before onset. Separating ophthalmopathy from stable hyperthyroidism was achieved by a 13 V-J model.

Sequencing was carried out using blood. This clonotype originated in a woman aged 25 to 39 with Graves' hyperthyroidism.

The CDR3 sequence: CSVGTGSEQYF. CDR3 DNA: TGCAGCGTTGGTACTGGGAGCGAGCAGTACTTC. The gene calls are TRBV29-1 and TRBJ2-7; perhaps TRBD2 as D (5 bases). This CDR3 comprises 11 residues. CDR1 is SQVTM and CDR2 is ANQGSEA in the germline V gene. Between the trimmed V and J ends, which lost 4 bases and 6 bases, there was a span of 10 bases.